This T cell receptor (beta chain) was identified during a study of T cells in Graves' hyperthyroidism and ophthalmopathy. The CDR3 contains 11 residues. CDR1 MNHNS and CDR2 SASEGT come from the germline V gene. V was cut by 6 bases and J by 6 bases, with 7 bases left in between. TCR beta CDR3 regions were amplified from RNA transcripts. HTBI primers drove first-round RT-PCR of the TCR CDR3. One entry per CDR3 protein results from TCRdb running MiXCR on the multiplex PCR reads. The profile shows around 350,000 distinct CDR3 sequences, roughly 19% of them singletons. Sequenced sample: blood. The TCR sequence derives from a young woman with Graves' hyperthyroidism. The chain combines TRBV6-1 with TRBJ2-3; D is unclear. DNA of the CDR3: TGTGCCAGCAGGCGTTTCGATACGCAGTATTTT. It yields the protein CASRRFDTQYF.